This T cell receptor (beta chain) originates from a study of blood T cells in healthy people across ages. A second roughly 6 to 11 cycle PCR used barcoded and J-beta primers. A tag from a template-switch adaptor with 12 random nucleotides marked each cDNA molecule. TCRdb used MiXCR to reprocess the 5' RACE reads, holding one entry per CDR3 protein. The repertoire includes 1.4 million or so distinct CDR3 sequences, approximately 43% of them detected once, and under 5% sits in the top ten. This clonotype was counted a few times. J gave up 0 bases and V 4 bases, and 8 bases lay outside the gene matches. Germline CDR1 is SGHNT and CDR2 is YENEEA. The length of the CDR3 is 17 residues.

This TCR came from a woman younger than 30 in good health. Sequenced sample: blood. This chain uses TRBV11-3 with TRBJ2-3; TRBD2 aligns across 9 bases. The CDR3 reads CASSSGGRGGSTDTQYF. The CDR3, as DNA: TGTGCCAGCAGCTCCGGGGGGCGGGGGGGTAGCACAGATACGCAGTATTTT.